One sample yielded the 21 T cell receptor beta chains listed below, sequenced in a study of read filtering for tumor transcriptome and immune sequencing. Molecular barcoded adaptors covering alpha/delta and beta/gamma chains were used on approximately 400 ng RNA. TCRdb reprocessed the reads with MiXCR, giving one entry per CDR3 protein. This table holds about 62,000 distinct CDR3 sequences, approximately 18% found once. Sample: a population of CD138-negative cells sorted from bone marrow. The receptors were gathered from a donor aged 40 or over with multiple myeloma.

This clonotype showed up many times. The V gene is TRBV9, the J gene TRBJ2-1; 7 nucleotides align to TRBD2. The CDR3 contains 16 residues. The germline gives CDR1 SGDLS, CDR2 YYNGEE. V trimming: 0 bases; J trimming: 3 bases; junction bases outside the gene matches: 6. The CDR3 region is CASSVAGQRGYNEQFF. The CDR3 bases are TGTGCCAGCAGCGTAGCTGGCCAGCGGGGCTACAATGAGCAGTTCTTC.

This clonotype was counted at least ten times. The chain joins TRBV20-1 to TRBJ2-7; perhaps D is TRBD1 or TRBD2 (5 bases each). There are 13 residues in the CDR3. Germline V gene lookup returns CDR1 DFQATT and CDR2 SNEGSKA (reference sequence). The CDR3 DNA reads TGCGGTGGCCCTTTGAACGGGGCGCACGAGCAGTACTTC. Its translation is CGGPLNGAHEQYF.

This clonotype appeared many times. This sequence joins TRBV20-1 and TRBJ2-7, with 12 positions matching TRBD2. V trimming: 0 bases; J trimming: 0 bases; junction bases outside the gene matches: 9. Germline loops: CDR1 DFQATT, CDR2 SNEGSKA (reference sequence). The CDR3 length is 18 residues. The CDR3 loop reads CSARDRSSGRGYSYEQYF. The DNA of the CDR3 is TGCAGTGCTAGAGATCGCTCTAGCGGGAGGGGATACTCCTACGAGCAGTACTTC.

This clonotype was found many times. The rearrangement uses TRBV6-2 or TRBV6-3 and TRBJ1-2; 10 positions agree with TRBD1. Germline V gene data show CDR1 as MNHEY and CDR2 as SVGEGT. The CDR3 runs 16 residues. After removal of 5 bases from V and 6 bases from J, the junction contained 12 bases not matched to a gene. The CDR3 bases are TGTGCCAGCAGTATTCCGGGACAGGGGCGTTTGGATGGCTACACCTTC. Amino acids: CASSIPGQGRLDGYTF.

This clonotype was counted many times. This chain joins TRBV7-8 and TRBJ1-1, with 7 bases identical to TRBD1. CDR1 SGHVS and CDR2 FQNEAQ come from the germline V gene. This CDR3 comprises 15 residues. After removal of 5 bases from V and 0 bases from J, the junction contained 6 bases not matched to a gene. The CDR3 is CASSLGTALNTEAFF. The DNA for the CDR3 is TGTGCCAGCAGCCTAGGGACAGCGCTGAACACTGAAGCTTTCTTT.

Concerning this clonotype: The conserved phenylalanine or tryptophan is not found at the CDR3 terminus, so this likely reflects a read error. The chain uses TRBV5-1 and TRBJ2-2; D call uncertain. CDR3 length equals 15 residues. From germline, CDR1 is SGHRS and CDR2 YFSETQ. The CDR3 is CASSLERTNIGELFV. In nucleotides, the CDR3 is TGCGCCAGCAGCTTGGAACGGACCAACATCGGGGAGCTGTTTGTT.

The table lists this clonotype with many counts. The chain employs TRBV6-1 and TRBJ1-1; no reliable D call. V was trimmed by 8 bases and J by 4 bases, leaving 14 bases between them. Germline-derived CDR1 and CDR2 are MNHNS and SASEGT. CDR3 length: 13 residues. The CDR3: CASGTRAPTEAFF. CDR3 in DNA: TGTGCCAGCGGCACGAGGGCGCCCACTGAAGCTTTCTTT.

The table lists this clonotype with many counts. The V and J genes are TRBV7-9 and TRBJ2-7; D could derive from TRBD1 or TRBD2 (5 bases each). CDR1 is SEHNR and CDR2 is FQNEAQ in the germline V gene (reference sequence). The CDR3 has 14 amino acids. V shed 3 bases and J shed 7 bases, with 16 bases lying between them. The CDR3 loop reads CASSLGRSLGEQYF. In DNA, the CDR3 is TGTGCCAGCAGCTTGGGACGGTCCCTAGGGGAGCAGTACTTC.

Concerning this clonotype: At one end, the junction sequence differs from germline, possibly due to a read error. This rearrangement joins TRBV7-2 to TRBJ2-1; TRBD2 matches 11 bases. Germline V CDR1 and CDR2: SGHTA, FQGNSA. This CDR3 is 17 amino acids long. The CDR3: CAGSQGLAGGLYNEQFF. In nucleotides, the CDR3 is TGTGCCGGCAGCCAAGGGCTAGCGGGGGGTCTCTACAATGAGCAGTTCTTC.

For this clonotype: One junction end disagrees with the germline gene, perhaps due to a read error. The gene calls are TRBV7-8 and TRBJ2-3, with 7 bases lining up with TRBD1. This CDR3 is built from 14 residues. In germline, CDR1 is SGHVS, CDR2 FQNEAQ. As DNA, the CDR3 is TGTGCCAGCAGCCAGAGGGACAGCACAAATACGCAGTATTTT. Amino acids: CASSQRDSTNTQYF.

This clonotype was seen ten or more times. The rearrangement links TRBV18 to TRBJ1-3, with D unresolved. V dropped 1 base and J dropped 0 bases, with 7 bases sitting between them. CDR1 and CDR2 from the germline V gene are KGHSH and LQKENI. This CDR3 spans 15 amino acids. The CDR3 DNA follows: TGTGCCAGCTCACCACGGCCTTTCTCTGGAAACACCATATATTTT. This translates into CASSPRPFSGNTIYF.

This clonotype was counted ten times or more. V and J are TRBV5-6 and TRBJ1-4; weak D call: TRBD1 (5 bases). The CDR3 totals 15 residues. The germline V and J ends were trimmed by 1 base and 13 bases, with 20 bases remaining between them. Germline V gene data show CDR1 as SGHDT and CDR2 as YYEEEE. In DNA, the CDR3 is TGTGCCAGCAGCTTGCTCGACAGACCCCACATAGGACTGTTTTTT. Encoded protein: CASSLLDRPHIGLFF.

With regard to this clonotype: A much larger clone sits a single nucleotide away, making a read error possible. The J gene is TRBJ2-3, the V gene TRBV20-1; D is undetermined. The CDR3 has 13 amino acids. Germline lookup yields CDR1 DFQATT and CDR2 SNEGSKA (reference sequence). CDR3 in amino acids: CSAKVPVTDMQYF. CDR3 nucleotide sequence: TGCAGTGCTAAAGTCCCGGTCACAGATATGCAGTATTTT.

Points on this clonotype: The junction and the germline gene differ at one end; a read error may be behind it. This chain links TRBV29-1 with TRBJ1-1, with D possibly TRBD1 on 5 matching bases. The germline gives CDR1 SQVTM, CDR2 ANQGSEA. CDR3 length: 10 residues. CDR3 region: CSVAGTPPRF. DNA of the CDR3: TGCAGCGTTGCAGGGACCCCACCTCGCTTT.

This clonotype was seen at least ten times. This rearrangement joins TRBV11-2 to TRBJ2-7; weak D call: TRBD1 (6 bases). V was trimmed by 5 bases and J by 2 bases, leaving 10 bases between them. The germline V gene encodes CDR1 SGHAT and CDR2 FQNNGV. The CDR3 is 13 amino acids. In nucleotides, the CDR3 is TGTGCCAGCAGCATGGACAGAGCCTACGAGCAGTACTTC. This translates into CASSMDRAYEQYF.

This clonotype was recorded at least ten times. This rearrangement joins TRBV7-2 to TRBJ2-1; 9 bases agree with TRBD2. CDR3 length: 15 residues. Trimming at V came to 5 bases and at J to 4 bases, leaving 6 bases not matched to a gene. The germline gives CDR1 SGHTA, CDR2 FQGNSA. Here the CDR3 DNA reads TGTGCCAGCAGCCGGGCGGGAGGGGTGTACAATGAGCAGTTCTTC. This codes for CASSRAGGVYNEQFF.

This clonotype was picked up many times. The chain employs TRBV20-1 and TRBJ2-3, with D maybe TRBD2 (7 bases). With 4 bases removed from V and 0 bases from J, the gap between germline ends came to 11 bases. This CDR3 has 14 amino acids. Per the germline V gene, CDR1 is DFQATT and CDR2 is SNEGSKA (reference sequence). The CDR3, as DNA: TGCAGTGCTACGAGGGGGGGGAGCACAGATACGCAGTATTTT. Protein sequence: CSATRGGSTDTQYF.

Concerning this clonotype itself: A read error may be the cause here, since a much bigger clone is one base away. The missing conserved phenylalanine or tryptophan at the end of this CDR3 makes a read error likely. V and J are TRBV6-5 and TRBJ2-7; 12 nucleotides agree with TRBD2. V gave up 0 bases and J gave up 2 bases; unmatched junction bases: 2. Germline CDR1 reads MNHEY; CDR2 reads SVGAGI. The CDR3 spans 16 residues. CDR3 coding DNA: TGTGCCAGCAGTTACTCCCGGACTAGCGGGACCTACGAGCAGTACATC. Translated: CASSYSRTSGTYEQYI.

As concerns this clonotype: At one boundary the junction diverges from the germline segment, which might be a read error. J is TRBJ2-7 and V is TRBV20-1; D possibly corresponds to TRBD2 (5 bases). Germline-derived CDR1 and CDR2 are DFQATT and SNEGSKA (reference sequence). The CDR3 runs 14 residues. CDR3 DNA: TGCAGTGCAAGAGGTGAGGCTAGCTACCACGAGCAGTACTTC. It codes for CSARGEASYHEQYF.

At least ten counts were recorded for this clonotype. The chain employs TRBV28 and TRBJ2-1; weak D call: TRBD1 (6 bases). V lost 6 bases to trimming and J lost 0 bases, with 15 bases between them. From germline, CDR1 is MDHEN and CDR2 SYDVKM. The length of the CDR3 is 16 residues. CDR3 region: CASRPGTQSSYNEQFF. The CDR3 region has the DNA TGTGCCAGCAGACCCGGGACACAGAGCTCCTACAATGAGCAGTTCTTC.

This clonotype has a handful of counts. The rearrangement links TRBV15 to TRBJ2-3; 11 positions agree with TRBD2. This CDR3 region has 16 residues. After removal of 3 bases from V and 2 bases from J, the junction contained 4 bases not matched to a gene. Germline values: CDR1 LNHNV, CDR2 YYDKDF (reference sequence). As DNA, the CDR3 is TGTGCCACCAGCAGCCGACTAGCGGGACACACAGATACGCAGTATTTT. Translated: CATSSRLAGHTDTQYF.